These 12 T cell receptor beta chains came from one sample sequenced in a study of blood T cell repertoires in COVID-19. Data came from immunoSEQ multiplex PCR; TCRdb stores just in-frame clones and leaves some out. The sample holds over 250,000 clones, about 68% seen once. The sequenced sample consisted of peripheral blood. These receptors all come from an elderly woman with acute or convalescent COVID-19.

The gene calls are TRBV6-2 or TRBV6-3 and TRBJ2-1; 7 bases line up with TRBD1. V lost 2 bases, J lost 4 bases, and 2 bases stayed unmatched. Germline values: CDR1 MNHEY, CDR2 SVGEGT. CDR3 length: 14 amino acids. The CDR3 reads CASSYGDRYNEQFF. The CDR3 DNA is TGTGCCAGCAGTTACGGGGACAGATACAATGAGCAGTTCTTC.

The CDR3 spells CATVTAGRDPYGYTF. CDR3 DNA: TGTGCCACCGTAACGGCAGGGAGGGACCCCTATGGCTACACCTTC. The V and J genes are TRBV6-5 and TRBJ1-2; D may be TRBD1 (5 bases). Germline lookup yields CDR1 MNHEY and CDR2 SVGAGI. This CDR3 spans 15 amino acids. Trimming took 10 bases from V and 4 from J, leaving 22 bases between them.

The rearrangement uses TRBV6-5 and TRBJ2-5; D may be TRBD2 (6 bases). Germline CDR1 and CDR2: MNHEY and SVGAGI. V was cut by 5 bases and J by 5 bases, with 15 bases left in between. The CDR3 is 14 amino acids. The DNA of the CDR3 is TGTGCCAGCAGTCCCCAGGGAGGTTGGGAGACCCAGTACTTC. Residues: CASSPQGGWETQYF.

V usage is TRBV5-4 and J usage is TRBJ2-5, with TRBD2 as a possible D gene (6 bases). CDR3 length equals 13 residues. Deletions cut 0 bases from V and 5 bases from J, with 8 bases between. Germline V gene sequence: CDR1 SGHNT, CDR2 YYREEE (reference sequence). The CDR3: CASSLVGRETQYF. The CDR3 coding sequence is TGTGCCAGCAGCTTGGTAGGGAGGGAGACCCAGTACTTC. Full variable domain (remainder filled in from reference TRBV5-4 and TRBJ2-5): ETGVTQSPTHLIKTRGQQVTLRCSSQSGHNTVSWYQQALGQGPQFIFQYYREEENGRGNFPPRFSGLQFPNYSSELNVNALELDDSALYLCASSLVGRETQYFGPGTRLLVL.

The rearrangement joins TRBV6-2 or TRBV6-3 to TRBJ2-7, with 7 nucleotides matching TRBD2. Germline V lookup: CDR1 MNHEY, CDR2 SVGEGT. The CDR3 has 16 residues. V dropped 5 bases and J dropped 0; count of bases not matched to a gene: 10. The CDR3 DNA follows: TGTGCCAGCAGTGGCACGACTAGCCAATTCTCCTACGAGCAGTACTTC. Encoded protein: CASSGTTSQFSYEQYF.

J is TRBJ1-5 and V is TRBV28; D possibly corresponds to TRBD1 (6 bases). Germline-derived CDR1 and CDR2 are MDHEN and SYDVKM. The length of the CDR3 is 15 residues. Trimming cost V 7 bases and J 7 bases, with 20 bases left between them. The CDR3 protein is CASTRDTHRDQPQHF. CDR3 nucleotide sequence: TGTGCCAGCACACGGGACACCCACAGGGACCAGCCCCAGCATTTT.

The V and J genes are TRBV6-5 and TRBJ1-2, with D possibly being TRBD1 (5 bases). CDR1 MNHEY and CDR2 SVGAGI come from the germline V gene. This CDR3 contains 12 residues. V lost 11 bases and J lost 2, with 12 bases in between. The CDR3 reads CASTRVNYGYTF. CDR3 coding DNA: TGTGCCTCAACCAGGGTGAACTATGGCTACACCTTC.

The rearrangement uses TRBV5-1 and TRBJ2-3; 8 bases line up with TRBD1. The trim removed 7 bases at V and 3 bases at J, leaving 7 bases unmatched. The germline V gene encodes CDR1 SGHRS and CDR2 YFSETQ. The CDR3 totals 14 residues. CDR3 DNA: TGCGCCAGCCGGAGGACAGGGATGACAGATACGCAGTATTTT. Its translation: CASRRTGMTDTQYF.

On this clone itself: The same CDR3 can be traced to other DNA sequences in this sample. J is TRBJ2-7 and V is TRBV15; 9 bases map to TRBD2. The CDR3 is made up of 15 amino acids. Germline loops: CDR1 LNHNV, CDR2 YYDKDF (reference sequence). With V trimmed by 0 bases and J by 2 bases, 2 bases remained unmatched. Here the CDR3 reads CATSREAGGPYEQYF. The CDR3 coding sequence is TGTGCCACCAGCAGAGAGGCGGGAGGGCCCTACGAGCAGTACTTC.

The CDR3 here is CASSFGSRTDTQYF. CDR3 nucleotides: TGTGCCAGCAGCTTTGGCAGTCGCACAGATACGCAGTATTTT. The gene calls are TRBV11-1 and TRBJ2-3, with unresolved D. The ends were cut back, 3 bases at V and 1 base at J, with 8 bases in the middle. CDR1 and CDR2 (germline): SGHAT, FQDESV (reference sequence). The CDR3 loop spans 14 amino acids.

This sequence joins TRBV7-2 and TRBJ2-1, with 12 bases matching TRBD1. The CDR3 extends over 15 amino acids. In germline, CDR1 is SGHTA, CDR2 FQGNSA. Trimming cost V 5 bases and J 5 bases; bases outside gene matches: 4. The CDR3 bases are TGTGCCAGCAGCCGGGACAGGGGGCAGGACAATGAGCAGTTCTTC. Translated, it gives CASSRDRGQDNEQFF.

The genes are TRBV24-1 and TRBJ2-7; 11 nucleotides line up with TRBD2. V lost 5 bases to trimming and J lost 0 bases; unmatched junction nucleotides: 2. The germline V gene encodes CDR1 KGHDR and CDR2 SFDVKD. This CDR3 region has 15 residues. In DNA form, the CDR3 reads TGTGCCACCAGTGCGCTAGCGGGGGGCTCCTACGAGCAGTACTTC. This gives the protein CATSALAGGSYEQYF.